These 30 T cell receptor beta chains originate from one sample sequenced in a study of regulatory T cells in long-lasting Graves disease. Sequencing libraries for TCR beta were prepared with iRepertoire HTBI primers and Arm-PCR of CDR3 regions. From the multiplex PCR reads, TCRdb called clonotypes with MiXCR, one entry per CDR3 protein. The table lists about 430,000 distinct CDR3 sequences, over 14% of them singletons. Time point: newly diagnosed GD, antithyroid drugs for less than 3 months. Generation of the TCR library employed RNA extracted from PBMCs. These data also formed part of another study, on T cells in Graves' hyperthyroidism and ophthalmopathy.

Here the sequenced sample was peripheral blood mononuclear cells (PBMCs), taken at new diagnosis, from a patient treated with antithyroid drugs. The receptors were gathered from a woman between 40 and 50 years old with Graves disease.

The table lists this clonotype with many counts. The CDR3 region is CASSLSFYEQYF. Written as DNA, the CDR3 is TGTGCCAGCAGTTTGAGTTTCTACGAGCAGTACTTC. The chain couples TRBV12-3 or TRBV12-4 to TRBJ2-7; D is ambiguous. The germline V and J ends were trimmed by 3 bases and 3 bases, with 6 bases remaining between them. The CDR3 contains 12 residues.

In its sample, this clonotype was seen a few times. The chain is built from TRBV29-1 and TRBJ2-7; TRBD2 aligns across 11 bases. CDR3 length equals 15 residues. V dropped 0 bases and J dropped 4; count of bases not matched to a gene: 5. Per germline, CDR1 SQVTM and CDR2 ANQGSEA. CDR3 loop: CSVEDGLAGGYEQYF. CDR3 bases: TGCAGCGTTGAAGATGGCCTAGCGGGAGGATACGAGCAGTACTTC.

In this sample, this clonotype turned up many times. The chain joins TRBV12-3 or TRBV12-4 to TRBJ2-6, with 8 positions matching TRBD1. The CDR3 consists of 16 residues. Trimming removed 6 bases from V and 0 bases from J; junction bases left unmatched: 4. The CDR3 nucleotides read TGTGCCAGCAGGGGGGACAGGAACTCTGGGGCCAACGTCCTGACTTTC. This codes for CASRGDRNSGANVLTF.

V usage is TRBV20-1 and J usage is TRBJ1-2, with 7 bases fitting TRBD1. There are 15 residues in the CDR3. CDR1 and CDR2 (germline): DFQATT, SNEGSKA (reference sequence). J was trimmed by 2 bases and V by 0 bases; bases with no gene match: 6. The CDR3 DNA reads as TGCAGTGCTAGAGATCGTAAGACAGGGAACTATGGCTACACCTTC. This codes for CSARDRKTGNYGYTF.

Comment on this clonotype: Its ends do not fully match the called genes, so a read error is possible. The rearrangement links TRBV20-1 to TRBJ2-1; D assignment may be TRBD1 or TRBD2 (5 bases each). This CDR3 region has 14 residues. Germline V gene lookup returns CDR1 DFQATT and CDR2 SNEGSKA (reference sequence). CDR3 DNA: TGCAGTGCTAGACAGGGAGTCATCTACAATAAGCAGTTCTTC. This codes for CSARQGVIYNKQFF.

The sample holds many counts of this clonotype. The chain uses TRBV7-8 and TRBJ2-3; possibly TRBD1 for D (6 bases). The CDR3 sequence is 15 residues long. V gave up 3 bases and J gave up 2 bases, with 12 bases separating them. From germline, CDR1 is SGHVS and CDR2 FQNEAQ. As DNA, the CDR3 is TGTGCCAGCAGCTTGTGGGACACCATCACAGATACGCAGTATTTT. Residues: CASSLWDTITDTQYF. Based on the CDR3 plus reference TRBV7-8 and TRBJ2-3, the full variable domain is GAGVSQSPRYKVAKRGQDVALRCDPISGHVSLFWYQQALGQGPEFLTYFQNEAQLDKSGLPSDRFFAERPEGSVSTLKIQRTQQEDSAVYLCASSLWDTITDTQYFGPGTRLTVL.

This clonotype was recorded at least ten times. This rearrangement joins TRBV7-9 to TRBJ2-1; TRBD1 might be the D (5 bases). Trimming cost V 6 bases and J 5 bases, with 11 bases left between them. There are 13 residues in the CDR3. The germline gives CDR1 SEHNR, CDR2 FQNEAQ (reference sequence). CDR3 amino acids: CASSFDSHNEQFF. The CDR3 DNA is TGTGCCAGCAGTTTTGACAGCCACAATGAGCAGTTCTTC. Using reference TRBV7-9 and TRBJ2-1 for the parts outside the CDR3, the full variable domain is DTGVSQNPRHKITKRGQNVTFRCDPISEHNRLYWYRQTLGQGPEFLTYFQNEAQLEKSRLLSDRFSAERPKGSFSTLEIQRTEQGDSAMYLCASSFDSHNEQFFGPGTRLTVL.

This clonotype was recorded many times. V gene TRBV6-2 or TRBV6-3 combines with J gene TRBJ2-1; no firm D call. The CDR3 has 11 residues. The germline gives CDR1 MNHEY, CDR2 SVGEGT. V dropped 6 bases and J dropped 8 bases, with 8 bases sitting between them. This CDR3 is CASRRTDEQFF. In DNA form, the CDR3 reads TGTGCCAGCAGGAGAACGGATGAGCAGTTCTTC.

This clonotype was counted at least ten times. CDR3 region: CASRTPGGSYEQYF. CDR3 sequence (DNA): TGTGCCAGCCGGACCCCGGGAGGTTCCTACGAGCAGTACTTC. The chain joins TRBV28 to TRBJ2-7; 7 nucleotides align to TRBD2. The V segment lost 8 bases and the J segment 1 base; nucleotides outside the gene matches: 8. The CDR3 runs to 14 residues. The germline V gene has CDR1 MDHEN and CDR2 SYDVKM. Variable domain in full (rest from reference TRBV28 and TRBJ2-7): DVKVTQSSRYLVKRTGEKVFLECVQDMDHENMFWYRQDPGLGLRLIYFSYDVKMKEKGDIPEGYSVSREKKERFSLILESASTNQTSMYLCASRTPGGSYEQYFGPGTRLTVT.

This clonotype was seen a handful of times. The chain is built from TRBV29-1 and TRBJ2-7; the D is unclear. In germline, CDR1 is SQVTM, CDR2 ANQGSEA. CDR3 length: 14 residues. The V end was cut by 3 bases, the J end by 4 bases, with 16 bases between. Here the CDR3 DNA reads TGCAGCGTTGATATTACGGGCGATGCTTACGAGCAGTACTTC. Amino acid sequence: CSVDITGDAYEQYF.

This clonotype was recorded at least ten times. The chain carries TRBV5-1 and TRBJ2-7; 10 bases align to TRBD1. The CDR3 sequence is 17 residues long. CDR1 is SGHRS and CDR2 is YFSETQ in the germline V gene. The J segment lost 0 bases and the V segment lost 4 bases, leaving 10 bases of the junction unmatched. CDR3 coding DNA: TGCGCCAGCAGCCGGGACAGGGGACGACCCAACTCCTACGAGCAGTACTTC. Translated, it gives CASSRDRGRPNSYEQYF.

This clonotype appeared many times. This chain connects TRBV3-1 to TRBJ1-1; a weak D match, TRBD1 (5 bases). The CDR3 is 13 amino acids. V was trimmed by 3 bases and J by 5 bases, leaving 10 bases between them. CDR1 is LGHDT, CDR2 YNNKEL, per germline (reference sequence). CDR3 residues: CASSQQGGTEAFF. In nucleotides, the CDR3 is TGTGCCAGCAGCCAGCAGGGTGGGACTGAAGCTTTCTTT. The variable domain in full, completed from reference TRBV3-1 and TRBJ1-1, reads DTAVSQTPKYLVTQMGNDKSIKCEQNLGHDTMYWYKQDSKKFLKIMFSYNNKELIINETVPNRFSPKSPDKAHLNLHINSLELGDSAVYFCASSQQGGTEAFFGQGTRLTVV.

This chain uses TRBV29-1 with TRBJ2-7; 10 bases map to TRBD2. The CDR3 loop spans 14 amino acids. Germline values: CDR1 SQVTM, CDR2 ANQGSEA. V was clipped by 6 bases and J by 4 bases; unmatched bases: 9. As DNA, the CDR3 is TGCAGCGTGGGGGGAGGACTAGCGGAATACGAGCAGTACTTC. This gives the protein CSVGGGLAEYEQYF.

J is TRBJ2-1 and V is TRBV4-1; TRBD1 matches at 8 bases. CDR1 MGHRA and CDR2 YSYEKL come from the germline V gene. The CDR3 covers 14 residues. V lost 5 bases to trimming and J lost 5 bases; unmatched junction nucleotides: 5. The CDR3 loop is CASSVQGANNEQFF. Written as DNA, the CDR3 is TGCGCCAGCAGCGTTCAGGGGGCGAACAATGAGCAGTTCTTC.

This chain uses TRBV20-1 with TRBJ2-7, with D perhaps matching TRBD1 (5 bases). CDR1 is DFQATT and CDR2 is SNEGSKA in the germline V gene (reference sequence). The CDR3 loop spans 12 amino acids. V lost 0 bases and J lost 5, with 8 bases in between. CDR3: CSARDRENEQYF. In DNA form, the CDR3 reads TGCAGTGCTAGAGACAGGGAAAACGAGCAGTACTTC.

The genes are TRBV6-2 or TRBV6-3 and TRBJ1-2; 7 bases align to TRBD1. The J segment lost 3 bases and the V segment lost 6 bases, leaving 7 bases of the junction unmatched. CDR1 and CDR2 from the germline V gene are MNHEY and SVGEGT. This CDR3 is built from 14 residues. DNA for the CDR3: TGTGCCAGCAGACAAGGGGGCTCGGACTATGGCTACACCTTC. Amino acids: CASRQGGSDYGYTF.

The chain combines TRBV20-1 with TRBJ2-7; D is unclear. V was cut by 0 bases and J by 5 bases, with 11 bases left in between. Per the germline V gene, CDR1 is DFQATT and CDR2 is SNEGSKA (reference sequence). The CDR3 totals 13 residues. In nucleotides, the CDR3 is TGCAGTGCTAGAGACCCCCCTGCCCACGAGCAGTACTTC. Its translation: CSARDPPAHEQYF.

The chain links TRBV11-2 to TRBJ1-5, with D possibly TRBD1 on 5 matching bases. The V gene's germline CDR1 is SGHAT and CDR2 FQNNGV. The CDR3 length is 16 residues. V lost 5 bases to trimming and J lost 0 bases, with 14 bases between them. The CDR3 protein is CASSRVQDYSNQPQHF. Here the CDR3 DNA reads TGTGCCAGCAGCCGTGTACAGGATTATAGCAATCAGCCCCAGCATTTT.

The chain links TRBV27 to TRBJ2-2; 12 bases map to TRBD2. Germline CDR1 is MNHEY and CDR2 is SMNVEV (reference sequence). The V segment lost 2 bases and the J segment 1 base; nucleotides outside the gene matches: 2. The CDR3 spans 17 residues. The CDR3 nucleotides read TGTGCCAGCAGTTTAGCGACTAGCGGGAGGAACACCGGGGAGCTGTTTTTT. It yields the protein CASSLATSGRNTGELFF.

This clonotype was found a few times. The chain uses TRBV28 and TRBJ1-4; D uncertain. V was trimmed by 1 base and J by 0 bases, leaving 3 bases between them. CDR3 length: 14 residues. In germline, CDR1 is MDHEN, CDR2 SYDVKM. For the CDR3, the DNA is TGTGCCAGCAGTTTATTGTCAACTAATGAAAAACTGTTTTTT. Its translation is CASSLLSTNEKLFF.

This clonotype was seen repeatedly, ten times or more. V usage is TRBV20-1 and J usage is TRBJ2-7, with 12 bases matching TRBD2. Germline CDR1 is DFQATT and CDR2 is SNEGSKA (reference sequence). This CDR3 is 12 amino acids long. V was clipped by 6 bases and J by 7 bases; unmatched bases: 4. DNA of the CDR3: TGCAGTGCCCGGACTAGCGGGACTGAGCAGTACTTC. It specifies CSARTSGTEQYF.

This clonotype was counted between two and nine times. V is TRBV19 and J is TRBJ1-6; 7 bases match TRBD1. Trimming at V came to 6 bases and at J to 7 bases, leaving 6 bases not matched to a gene. The CDR3 length is 14 residues. Germline CDR1 reads LNHDA; CDR2 reads SQIVND (reference sequence). The CDR3 bases are TGTGCCAGTAGAGCCGGGACAGACAATTCACCCCTCCACTTT. This encodes CASRAGTDNSPLHF.

Ten or more counts support this clonotype. The V and J genes are TRBV13 and TRBJ2-1, with 12 positions matching TRBD2. Germline CDR1 reads PRHDT; CDR2 reads FYEKMQ (reference sequence). V gave up 2 bases and J gave up 10 bases; unmatched junction bases: 3. The CDR3 runs to 14 residues. This CDR3 reads CASSLPGTSGEQFF. The DNA of the CDR3 is TGTGCCAGCAGCTTACCCGGGACTAGCGGGGAGCAGTTCTTC.

This clonotype was observed many times. The chain joins TRBV7-2 to TRBJ2-1; TRBD2 might be the D (6 bases). Trimming pared 1 base from V and 6 bases from J, leaving 7 bases between. Per the germline V gene, CDR1 is SGHTA and CDR2 is FQGNSA. This CDR3 is built from 13 residues. The CDR3 nucleotides read TGTGCCAGCAGCTTAGGGGGGGTCAATGAGCAGTTCTTC. Translating it yields CASSLGGVNEQFF. Complete variable domain (other parts from reference TRBV7-2 and TRBJ2-1): GAGVSQSPSNKVTEKGKDVELRCDPISGHTALYWYRQSLGQGLEFLIYFQGNSAPDKSGLPSDRFSAERTGGSVSTLTIQRTQQEDSAVYLCASSLGGVNEQFFGPGTRLTVL.

This clonotype was counted at least ten times. The gene calls are TRBV9 and TRBJ2-7; the D gene is possibly TRBD1 (6 bases). V gave up 0 bases and J gave up 1 base, with 11 bases separating them. Germline lookup yields CDR1 SGDLS and CDR2 YYNGEE. This CDR3 region has 15 residues. The chain's CDR3 is CASSVGTGRSYEQYF. The CDR3 nucleotides read TGTGCCAGCAGCGTAGGCACAGGGCGATCCTACGAGCAGTACTTC.

This clonotype turned up a few times. J is TRBJ2-1 and V is TRBV12-3 or TRBV12-4; D perhaps matches TRBD2 (5 bases). The CDR3 length is 14 residues. V lost 5 bases and J lost 7, with 15 bases in between. The CDR3 spells CASSPRSGANEQFF. The CDR3 DNA sequence: TGTGCCAGCAGTCCCCGCAGCGGCGCGAATGAGCAGTTCTTC.

Only a few counts were recorded for this clonotype. V is TRBV6-2 or TRBV6-3 and J is TRBJ2-6; 9 bases map to TRBD1. The V and J ends lost 10 bases and 1 base, in that order; junction bases with no gene match: 11. The CDR3 runs to 17 residues. Germline V gene sequence: CDR1 MNHEY, CDR2 SVGEGT. Here the CDR3 reads CATSTGTGRSGANVLTF. Here the CDR3 DNA reads TGTGCCACCTCGACCGGGACAGGGAGATCTGGGGCCAACGTCCTGACTTTC.

This chain joins TRBV20-1 and TRBJ2-5, with 10 bases matching TRBD2. Germline V gives CDR1 DFQATT, CDR2 SNEGSKA (reference sequence). The CDR3 covers 17 residues. Trimming at V came to 0 bases and at J to 4 bases, leaving 11 bases not matched to a gene. The CDR3 region has the DNA TGCAGTGCTAGAGATTATTTACAGCGGGAGGGTGTAGAGACCCAGTACTTC. Residues: CSARDYLQREGVETQYF.

At least ten counts were recorded for this clonotype. V usage is TRBV28 and J usage is TRBJ1-3; D is possibly TRBD1 (5 bases). The germline V gene encodes CDR1 MDHEN and CDR2 SYDVKM. The CDR3 contains 15 residues. V shed 6 bases and J shed 8 bases, with 20 bases lying between them. CDR3 sequence reads: CASSPPRSGTHTIYF. CDR3 coding DNA: TGTGCCAGCAGCCCCCCCCGATCAGGGACCCACACCATATATTTT.

This clonotype was observed at least ten times. The V gene is TRBV24-1, the J gene TRBJ2-2; D uncertain. Germline CDR1 is KGHDR and CDR2 is SFDVKD. V was trimmed by 0 bases and J by 0 bases, leaving 13 bases between them. This CDR3 has 18 amino acids. Here the CDR3 DNA reads TGTGCCACCAGTGATTTGGACTCCACGTTCGCGAACACCGGGGAGCTGTTTTTT. Translated, it gives CATSDLDSTFANTGELFF.